Listed below are T cell receptor beta chains from one sample, sequenced in a study of regulatory T cells in long-lasting Graves disease. TCRdb fed the multiplex PCR reads into MiXCR, producing one record per CDR3 protein. The sample has approximately 290,000 distinct CDR3 sequences, 20% to 25% seen once. The sample here was peripheral blood mononuclear cells (PBMCs), taken when the disease was refractory, from a patient treated with antithyroid drugs. The receptors were gathered from a female donor with Graves disease. The CDR3 runs from the conserved cysteine through the conserved F or W. The D gene is left open where the match is weak. A row's size may be missing; if present it is once, few, many or a size class.

V gene	clone size	D gene	J gene	CDR3 DNA	CDR3 protein
TRBV5-4	-	TRBD2	TRBJ2-7	TGTGCCAGCAGCGGGGGACTAGCGGGAGTGGGGGAGCAGTACTTC	CASSGGLAGVGEQYF
TRBV6-1	many	-	TRBJ2-4	TGTGCCAGCAGCCAACAGGGACCGCCGGGGGACATTCAGTACTTC	CASSQQGPPGDIQYF
TRBV20-1	few	-	TRBJ1-3	TGCAGTGCTCCTGCCGCGCACACCATATATTTT	CSAPAAHTIYF
TRBV24-1	many	-	TRBJ2-7	TGTGCCACCACAAGAACCGGCCCACCTCGCGAGCAGTACTTC	CATTRTGPPREQYF
TRBV7-9	once	TRBD1	TRBJ2-7	TGTGCCAGCAGCCATACAGGGGGCCTATTCCCGTACGATCAGTACTTC	CASSHTGGLFPYDQYF
TRBV6-5	-	-	TRBJ2-2	TGTGCCAGCAAATTACGGTACACCGGGGAGCTGTTTTTT	CASKLRYTGELFF
TRBV4-3	few	-	TRBJ1-1	TGCGCCAGCAGCCAAGATGGAGAGTTGAACACTGAAGCTTTCTTT	CASSQDGELNTEAFF
TRBV20-1	-	TRBD1	TRBJ1-1	TGCAGTGCTAGAACGTTGGTGGGACAGGAGGCTATGAACACTGAAGCTTTCTTT	CSARTLVGQEAMNTEAFF
TRBV29-1	many	TRBD1	TRBJ1-2	TGCAGCGCCGGAGGGCAGGGGGCGCATCATGGCTACACCTTC	CSAGGQGAHHGYTF
TRBV7-2	-	-	TRBJ2-1	TGTGCCAGCAGCTTAAAATTTCTGGACCCCCAGGGGAGCGCCGAGCAGTTCTTC	CASSLKFLDPQGSAEQFF
TRBV2	many	-	TRBJ1-5	TGTGCCAGCAGTGAACAGGGATTGAATCAGCCCCAGCATTTT	CASSEQGLNQPQHF
TRBV28	many	TRBD2	TRBJ2-7	TGTGCCAGCAGTTTGCGAGTGGGGGGGTACGAGCAGTACTTC	CASSLRVGGYEQYF
TRBV7-2	many	-	TRBJ1-2	TGCGCCAGCAGCCAAGACCCGTCCTATGGCTACACCTTC	CASSQDPSYGYTF
TRBV12-5	many	-	TRBJ1-1	TGTGCTAGTGGTTTGGGTGGGATCGCTGAAGCTTTCTTT	CASGLGGIAEAFF
TRBV28	many	-	TRBJ2-7	TGTGCCAGCAGCTCCCGGGACACCTCCTACGAGCAGTACTTC	CASSSRDTSYEQYF
TRBV5-1	few	-	TRBJ2-7	TGCGCCAGCAGCTTCGACGGCGAGCAGTACTTC	CASSFDGEQYF
TRBV11-2	few	-	TRBJ1-2	TGTGCCAGCAGCCGGGACACTCTTTATGGCTACACCTTC	CASSRDTLYGYTF
TRBV27	few	TRBD2	TRBJ2-7	TGTGCCAGCAGTTCACCGGGACTAGCGGGATACGAGCAGTACTTC	CASSSPGLAGYEQYF
TRBV7-9	many	TRBD2	TRBJ2-7	TGTGCCAGCAGCCCTCGGACTAGCGGGAGGGTGACCTACGAGCAGTACTTC	CASSPRTSGRVTYEQYF
TRBV5-8	-	TRBD1	TRBJ1-6	TGTGCCAGCAGCCGGAAGGGTACAGGGGGGCATAATTCACCCCTCCACTTT	CASSRKGTGGHNSPLHF
TRBV27	-	TRBD1	TRBJ1-1	TGTGCCAGCGGCCACAGGGGGATCACTGAAGCTTTCTTT	CASGHRGITEAFF
TRBV6-1	-	-	TRBJ2-1	TGTGCCAGCACCCACGGGGCGGGACGCTCCTACAATGAGCAGTTCTTC	CASTHGAGRSYNEQFF
TRBV28	few	-	TRBJ1-4	TGTGCCAGCAGCCTAAACTCAGGTGCAACTAATGAAAAACTGTTTTTT	CASSLNSGATNEKLFF
TRBV5-1	-	TRBD1	TRBJ2-7	TGCGCCAGCAGCACGGGACAGGGGGGGGTTTACGAGCAGTACTTC	CASSTGQGGVYEQYF
TRBV28	many	-	TRBJ2-2	TGTGCCAGCACTCAGGCGTCTAGCGGGGAGCTGTTTTTT	CASTQASSGELFF
TRBV5-1	many	-	TRBJ1-2	TGTGCCAGCAGCTTAGAGGGCTATGGCTACACCTTC	CASSLEGYGYTF
TRBV12-3/TRBV12-4	many	-	TRBJ1-1	TGTGCCAGCAGTTTGATGGAACCCGGAGGGTCTGAAGCTTTCTTT	CASSLMEPGGSEAFF
TRBV24-1	-	-	TRBJ1-2	TGTGCCACCAGTGATTTGATGGGGGGCTACACCTTC	CATSDLMGGYTF
TRBV6-5	few	-	TRBJ1-1	TGTGCCAGCAGTTACTCGAGGGGACAAAGAGCTTTCTTT	CASSYSRGQRAFF
TRBV4-3	-	-	TRBJ2-7	TGCGCCAGCAGCCAAGATCGGAGGGTCGCGGGCCTCCACTACGAGCAGTACTTC	CASSQDRRVAGLHYEQYF
TRBV18	-	-	TRBJ2-7	TGTGCCAGCGGGGGGAGCTCCTACGAGCAGTACTTC	CASGGSSYEQYF
TRBV6-1	-	TRBD1	TRBJ2-7	TGTGCCAGCAGTAAAACTCCGGGACAGGAATCCTACGAGCAGTACTTC	CASSKTPGQESYEQYF
TRBV5-1	few	-	TRBJ2-5	TGCGCCAGCAGGGACTGGGGAGAGACCCAGTACTTC	CASRDWGETQYF
TRBV5-5	few	-	TRBJ1-5	TGTGCCAGCAGCTTCCATTGGCAGGGCAGTCAGCCCCAGCATTTT	CASSFHWQGSQPQHF
TRBV30	many	-	TRBJ1-1	TGTGCCTGGAGTATAGGACAGTCTAACACTGAAGCTTTCTTT	CAWSIGQSNTEAFF
TRBV7-2	many	-	TRBJ2-5	TGTGCCAGCAGCTTCCCTAGTGGTGGCGGGGAGACCCAGTACTTC	CASSFPSGGGETQYF
TRBV7-2	-	TRBD1	TRBJ2-7	TGTGCCAGCGCATTTTGGACAGGAACCTACGAGCAGTACTTC	CASAFWTGTYEQYF
TRBV9	many	-	TRBJ2-5	TGTGCCAGCAGCCCCCGAATTCTCCAAGAGACCCAGTACTTC	CASSPRILQETQYF
TRBV6-1	many	TRBD2	TRBJ2-7	TGTGCCAGCAGTGAATCTCTAGCGGGAGGCTACGAGCAGTACTTC	CASSESLAGGYEQYF
TRBV19	few	TRBD1	TRBJ1-5	TGTGCCAGTAGGCTCACAGGGGAAGCACAGCCCCAGCATTTT	CASRLTGEAQPQHF
TRBV7-6	-	-	TRBJ1-6	TGTGCCAGCAGCTATACAAGGCAAAGCTCCTATAATTCACCCCTCCACTTT	CASSYTRQSSYNSPLHF
TRBV11-2	-	-	TRBJ1-1	TGTGCCAGCAGCTTAGATAGGCAGGGAAAGACTGAAGCTTTCTTT	CASSLDRQGKTEAFF
TRBV11-2	many	TRBD2	TRBJ2-5	TGTGCCAGCAGCTTAGAACCGGGACTAGCGAATATACAAGAGACCCAGTACTTC	CASSLEPGLANIQETQYF
TRBV4-3	-	-	TRBJ1-5	TGCGCCAGCAGCCAAGTGGGGGGCGGTCAGCCCCAGCATTTT	CASSQVGGGQPQHF
TRBV6-2/TRBV6-3	-	-	TRBJ1-2	TGTGCCAGCAGTCCGCGGACCCTCGCCTATGGCTGCACCTTC	CASSPRTLAYGCTF
TRBV28	many	-	TRBJ2-2	TGTGCCAGCAGCGCGAGTGGGGTTGGCGGGGAGCTGTTTTTT	CASSASGVGGELFF
TRBV27	-	-	TRBJ1-6	TGTGCCAGCAGTTTTTTGACCCAGGGGAAATCTTCACCCCTCCACTTT	CASSFLTQGKSSPLHF
TRBV7-9	-	-	TRBJ2-2	TGTGCCAGCAGCGATATGAGACGGAACACCGGGGAGCTGTTTTTT	CASSDMRRNTGELFF
TRBV19	-	-	TRBJ1-5	TGTGCCACCCAACTAACAGGTTTGGGCAATCAGCCCCAGCATTTT	CATQLTGLGNQPQHF
TRBV10-3	many	TRBD2	TRBJ2-5	TGTGCCATCAAAGAAGCGGGAGGATCAGAGACCCAGTACTTC	CAIKEAGGSETQYF
TRBV5-1	-	TRBD2	TRBJ2-3	TGCGCCAGCAGCCCGCGGGGGATGGGATCCACAGATACGCAGTATTTT	CASSPRGMGSTDTQYF
TRBV12-3/TRBV12-4	many	-	TRBJ2-5	TGTGCCAGCAGGGCACTAGGCGGGGAGACCCAGTACTTC	CASRALGGETQYF
TRBV27	many	TRBD1	TRBJ1-6	TGTGCCAGTGGTCGGGACAGAGATTCACCCCTCCACTTT	CASGRDRDSPLHF
TRBV15	-	TRBD1	TRBJ2-2	TGTGCCACCAGCAGAGGACAGGGGGACGGAACCGGGGAGCTGTTTTTT	CATSRGQGDGTGELFF
TRBV29-1	-	-	TRBJ1-2	TGCAGCGTTGAGTCAGGAGCTAACTATGGCTACACCTTC	CSVESGANYGYTF